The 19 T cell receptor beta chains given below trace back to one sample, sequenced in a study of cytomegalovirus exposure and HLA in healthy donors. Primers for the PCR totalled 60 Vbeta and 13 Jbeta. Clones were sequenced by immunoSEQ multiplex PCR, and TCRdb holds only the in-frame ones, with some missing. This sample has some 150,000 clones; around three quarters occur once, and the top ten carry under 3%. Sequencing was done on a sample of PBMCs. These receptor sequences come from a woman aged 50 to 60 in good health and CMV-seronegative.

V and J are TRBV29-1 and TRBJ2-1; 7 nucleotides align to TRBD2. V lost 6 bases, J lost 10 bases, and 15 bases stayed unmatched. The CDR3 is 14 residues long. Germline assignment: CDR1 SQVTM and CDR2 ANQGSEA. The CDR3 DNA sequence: TGCAGCGTGCCCCCCCAGCCGGGGGGATTGGAGCAGTTCTTC. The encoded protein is CSVPPQPGGLEQFF.

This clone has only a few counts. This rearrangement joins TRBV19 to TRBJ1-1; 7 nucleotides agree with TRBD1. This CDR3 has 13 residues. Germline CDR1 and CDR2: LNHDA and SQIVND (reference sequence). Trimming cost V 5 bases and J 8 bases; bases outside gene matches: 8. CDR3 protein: CASSPGTATEAFF. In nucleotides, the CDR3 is TGTGCCAGTAGTCCGGGGACAGCTACCGAAGCTTTCTTT.

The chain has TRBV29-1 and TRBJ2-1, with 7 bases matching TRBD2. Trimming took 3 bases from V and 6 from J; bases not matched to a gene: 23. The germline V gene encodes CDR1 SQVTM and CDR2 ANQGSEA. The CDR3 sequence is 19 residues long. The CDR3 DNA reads TGCAGCGTTGAGAGAGCCGACCCAGCCCAGCGGGAAATCCTCAATGAGCAGTTCTTC. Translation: CSVERADPAQREILNEQFF.

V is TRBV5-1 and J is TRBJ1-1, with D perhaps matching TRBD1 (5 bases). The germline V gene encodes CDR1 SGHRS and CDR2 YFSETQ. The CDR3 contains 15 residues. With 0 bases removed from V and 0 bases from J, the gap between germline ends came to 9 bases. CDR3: CASSLEYRMNTEAFF. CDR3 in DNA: TGCGCCAGCAGCTTGGAATACAGGATGAACACTGAAGCTTTCTTT.

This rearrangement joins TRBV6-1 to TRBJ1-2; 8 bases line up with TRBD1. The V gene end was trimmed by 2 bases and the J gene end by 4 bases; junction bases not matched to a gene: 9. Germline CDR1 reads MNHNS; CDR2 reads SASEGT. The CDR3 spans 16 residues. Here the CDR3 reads CASSESTGQGSYGYTF. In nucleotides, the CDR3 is TGTGCCAGCAGTGAATCCACTGGACAGGGTTCCTATGGCTACACCTTC.

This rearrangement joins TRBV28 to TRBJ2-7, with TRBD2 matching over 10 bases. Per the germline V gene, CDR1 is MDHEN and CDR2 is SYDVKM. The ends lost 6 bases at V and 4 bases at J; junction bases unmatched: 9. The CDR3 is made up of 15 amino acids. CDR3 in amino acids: CASRTEREGAYEQYF. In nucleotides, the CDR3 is TGTGCCAGCAGGACCGAGCGGGAGGGCGCGTACGAGCAGTACTTC.

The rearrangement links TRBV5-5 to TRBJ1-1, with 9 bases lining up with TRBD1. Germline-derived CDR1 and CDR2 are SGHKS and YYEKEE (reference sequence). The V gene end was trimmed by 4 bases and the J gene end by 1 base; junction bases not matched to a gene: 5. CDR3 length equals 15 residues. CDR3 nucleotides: TGTGCCAGCAGCCTGGGACAGGGCCAGAACACTGAAGCTTTCTTT. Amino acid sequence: CASSLGQGQNTEAFF. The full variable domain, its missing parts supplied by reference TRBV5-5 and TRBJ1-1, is DAGVTQSPTHLIKTRGQQVTLRCSPISGHKSVSWYQQVLGQGPQFIFQYYEKEERGRGNFPDRFSARQFPNYSSELNVNALLLGDSALYLCASSLGQGQNTEAFFGQGTRLTVV.

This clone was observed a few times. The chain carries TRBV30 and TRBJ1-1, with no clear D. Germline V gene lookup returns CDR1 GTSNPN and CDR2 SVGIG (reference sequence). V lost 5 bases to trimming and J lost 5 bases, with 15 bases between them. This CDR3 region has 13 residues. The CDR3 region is CAWSRGYGTEAFF. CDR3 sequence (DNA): TGTGCCTGGTCCCGAGGGTATGGGACTGAAGCTTTCTTT.

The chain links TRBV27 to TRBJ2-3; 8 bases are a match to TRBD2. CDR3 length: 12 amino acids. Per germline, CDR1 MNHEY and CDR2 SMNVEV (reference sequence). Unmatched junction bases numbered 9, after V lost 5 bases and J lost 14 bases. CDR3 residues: CASSPGTSRPYF. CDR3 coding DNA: TGTGCCAGCAGTCCCGGGACTAGTCGTCCGTATTTT.

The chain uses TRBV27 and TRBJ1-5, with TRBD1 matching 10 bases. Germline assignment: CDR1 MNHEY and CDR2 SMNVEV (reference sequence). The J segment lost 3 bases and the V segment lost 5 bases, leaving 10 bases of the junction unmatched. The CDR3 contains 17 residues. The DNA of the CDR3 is TGTGCCAGCAGTCCGCTTCCCGGGACAGGGGTCAATCAGCCCCAGCATTTT. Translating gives CASSPLPGTGVNQPQHF.

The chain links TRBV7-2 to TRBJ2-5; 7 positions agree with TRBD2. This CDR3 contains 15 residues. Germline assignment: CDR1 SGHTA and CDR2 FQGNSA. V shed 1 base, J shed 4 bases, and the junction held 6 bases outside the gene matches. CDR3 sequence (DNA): TGTGCCAGCAGCTTAGGGGGCGGGAGAGGAGAGACCCAGTACTTC. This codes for CASSLGGGRGETQYF.

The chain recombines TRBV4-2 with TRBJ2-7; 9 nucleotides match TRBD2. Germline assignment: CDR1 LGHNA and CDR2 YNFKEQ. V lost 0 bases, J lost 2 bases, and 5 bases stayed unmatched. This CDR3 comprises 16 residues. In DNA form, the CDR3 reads TGTGCCAGCAGCCAAGAGAGGGCGGGAGGGACCTACGAGCAGTACTTC. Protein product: CASSQERAGGTYEQYF.

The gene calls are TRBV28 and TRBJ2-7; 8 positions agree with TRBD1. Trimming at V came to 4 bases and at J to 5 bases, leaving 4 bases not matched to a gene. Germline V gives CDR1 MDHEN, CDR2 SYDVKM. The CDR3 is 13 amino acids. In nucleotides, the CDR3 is TGTGCCAGCAGTTCAGGGGGCTTCGACGAGCAGTACTTC. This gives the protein CASSSGGFDEQYF.

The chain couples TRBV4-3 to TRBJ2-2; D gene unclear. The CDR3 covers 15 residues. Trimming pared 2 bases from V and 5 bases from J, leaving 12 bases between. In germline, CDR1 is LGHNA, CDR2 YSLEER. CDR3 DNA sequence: TGCGCCAGCAGCCAAAGGTCTATCGGGACCGGGGAGCTGTTTTTT. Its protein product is CASSQRSIGTGELFF.

The CDR3 nucleotides are TGTGCCAGCAGCCAGGTCCGGGGACAGGGGTACAATGAGCAGTTCTTC. Its translation: CASSQVRGQGYNEQFF. This chain links TRBV14 with TRBJ2-1; TRBD1 matches at 10 bases. Germline V gene sequence: CDR1 SGHDN, CDR2 FVKESK. V shed 3 bases, J shed 4 bases, and the junction held 6 bases outside the gene matches. The length of the CDR3 is 16 residues. Variable domain in full (rest from reference TRBV14 and TRBJ2-1): EAGVTQFPSHSVIEKGQTVTLRCDPISGHDNLYWYRRVMGKEIKFLLHFVKESKQDESGMPNNRFLAERTGGTYSTLKVQPAELEDSGVYFCASSQVRGQGYNEQFFGPGTRLTVL.

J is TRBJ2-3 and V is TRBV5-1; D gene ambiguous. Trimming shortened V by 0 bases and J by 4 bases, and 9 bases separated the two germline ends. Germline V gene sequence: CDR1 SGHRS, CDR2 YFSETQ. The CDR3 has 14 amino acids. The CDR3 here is CASSLDYFADTQYF. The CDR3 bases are TGCGCCAGCAGCTTGGACTATTTCGCAGATACGCAGTATTTT.

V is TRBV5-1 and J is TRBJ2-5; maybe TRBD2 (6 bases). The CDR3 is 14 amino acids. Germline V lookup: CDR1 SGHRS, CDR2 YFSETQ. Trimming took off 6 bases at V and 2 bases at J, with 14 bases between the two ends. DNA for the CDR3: TGCGCCAGCACTCGTGGGGGGAGGCAAGAGACCCAGTACTTC. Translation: CASTRGGRQETQYF.

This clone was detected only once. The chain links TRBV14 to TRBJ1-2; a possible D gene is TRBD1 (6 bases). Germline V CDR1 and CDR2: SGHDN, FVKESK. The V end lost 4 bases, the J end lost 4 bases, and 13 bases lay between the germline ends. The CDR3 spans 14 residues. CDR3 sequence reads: CASSLDGRGYGYTF. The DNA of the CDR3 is TGTGCCAGCAGCCTAGACGGCAGGGGCTATGGCTACACCTTC. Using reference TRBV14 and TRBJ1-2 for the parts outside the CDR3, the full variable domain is EAGVTQFPSHSVIEKGQTVTLRCDPISGHDNLYWYRRVMGKEIKFLLHFVKESKQDESGMPNNRFLAERTGGTYSTLKVQPAELEDSGVYFCASSLDGRGYGYTFGSGTRLTVV.

The chain's CDR3 is CASSSAGGLGYEQYF. The CDR3 DNA follows: TGTGCCAGCAGCTCGGCCGGGGGTCTCGGTTACGAGCAGTACTTC. The chain uses TRBV7-9 and TRBJ2-7; the D gene is possibly TRBD2 (6 bases). Trimming stripped 4 bases from V and 4 bases from J, with 17 bases between. CDR3 length: 15 amino acids. Germline loops: CDR1 SEHNR, CDR2 FQNEAQ (reference sequence).